This T cell receptor beta chain was identified in a study of CD8+ T cells in alopecia areata. As for the study in general: Grafted skin came from C3H/HeJ donors with spontaneous alopecia (about 6-13 months old) and was placed on roughly 7-10-week-old female C3H/HeJ mice.

The V end lost 4 bases, the J end lost 0 bases, and 19 bases lay between the germline ends. The CDR3 contains 17 residues. Germline V lookup: CDR1 FNHDT, CDR2 SITEND (reference sequence). Extraction and reverse transcription of RNA yielded cDNA as the sequencing template. Here immunoSEQ multiplex PCR was the method, and the copy in TCRdb shows in-frame clones only, minus some. The sample shows approximately 110,000 clones, none of them appearing just once. This clone was seen a handful of times. Its cognate antigen is unknown. The gene symbols are mouse symbols. The read ends 4 residues shy of where the CDR3 ends; the end is completed using the germline J gene. Study-level results: Patients shared TCRs less clearly than mice did, possibly owing to HLA. Scalp specimens additionally yield sequences from normal skin's resident alphabeta T cells. Greater clonality was observed in lesional scalp samples, especially alopecia totalis/universalis, versus normal scalp.

Source material: lesional skin. This TCR was sampled from a C3H/HeJ mouse with alopecia areata. This mouse strain has H2-k as its MHC haplotype. The chain uses TRBV19 and TRBJ1-2, with a possible D match to TRBD1 (6 bases). The CDR3 reads CASSLGGHLFANSDYTF. Incomplete CDR3 DNA: TGTGCCAGCAGTCTGGGGGGACACCTCTTTGCAAACTCC.